A single sample gave rise to the 18 T cell receptor beta chains below, sequenced in a study of control samples from healthy donors and cancer patients. Using immunoSEQ multiplex PCR, the repertoire was profiled, and TCRdb retains in-frame clones only, with some absent. The sample lists over 100,000 clones, about 91% occurring once. Sequenced material: blood. Receptors were obtained from a man aged 40-49 years in good health.

V gene TRBV21-1 combines with J gene TRBJ2-7; the D segment call TRBD2 is taken from the table without a DNA check. TRBV21-1 is termed a pseudogene. This CDR3 is 16 amino acids long. The CDR3 nucleotides read TGTGCCAGCAGCAAACCGGGGCGGGGTGCTACCTACGAGCAGTACTTC. Protein product: CASSKPGRGATYEQYF.

The chain has TRBV3-1 (or the pseudogene TRBV3-2) and TRBJ1-6; no reliable D call. Trimming cost V 1 base and J 0 bases, with 4 bases left between them. From germline, CDR1 is LGHDT and CDR2 YNNKEL (reference sequence). The CDR3 consists of 15 residues. CDR3 loop: CASSQGSSYNSPLHF. For the CDR3, the DNA is TGTGCCAGCAGCCAAGGGAGCTCCTATAATTCACCCCTCCACTTT.

The chain couples TRBV6-5 to TRBJ1-4; TRBD1 might be the D (6 bases). Germline CDR1 is MNHEY and CDR2 is SVGAGI. Trimming pared 7 bases from V and 6 bases from J, leaving 15 bases between. CDR3 size: 14 residues. The CDR3 spells CASTITGWDEKLFF. In DNA, the CDR3 is TGTGCCAGCACTATTACAGGGTGGGATGAAAAACTGTTTTTT.

The rearrangement joins TRBV9 to TRBJ1-1; 8 positions agree with TRBD1. Trimming removed 0 bases from V and 10 bases from J; junction bases left unmatched: 5. Germline lookup yields CDR1 SGDLS and CDR2 YYNGEE. The length of the CDR3 is 13 residues. CDR3 loop: CASSVGGQDRAFF. CDR3 bases: TGTGCCAGCAGCGTAGGGGGACAGGACAGAGCTTTCTTT.

The sample holds a few counts of this clone. The chain employs TRBV5-4 and TRBJ2-7, with D perhaps matching TRBD1 (6 bases). The CDR3 covers 13 residues. V lost 2 bases to trimming and J lost 2 bases, with 8 bases between them. Germline CDR1 and CDR2: SGHNT and YYREEE (reference sequence). CDR3 DNA: TGTGCCAGCAGCTTACCAGGGGCCTACGAGCAGTACTTC. This encodes CASSLPGAYEQYF.

V usage is TRBV10-3 and J usage is TRBJ2-7; 7 bases fit TRBD1. Per germline, CDR1 ENHRY and CDR2 SYGVKD. Trimming took 6 bases from V and 0 from J; bases not matched to a gene: 5. CDR3 length: 14 residues. Here the CDR3 reads CAIRPGQSSYEQYF. The CDR3 region has the DNA TGTGCCATCAGGCCGGGACAGAGCTCCTACGAGCAGTACTTC.

The V gene is TRBV6-6, the J gene TRBJ2-7, with no clear D. The CDR3 consists of 11 residues. Germline-derived CDR1 and CDR2 are MNHNY and SVGAGI (reference sequence). V was cut by 4 bases and J by 4 bases, with 5 bases left in between. The CDR3 DNA is TGTGCCAGCAGTTTAGGGTACGAGCAGTACTTC. Translated, it gives CASSLGYEQYF.

This chain uses TRBV6-1 with TRBJ1-2; 7 bases fit TRBD1. V trimming: 2 bases; J trimming: 8 bases; junction bases outside the gene matches: 5. CDR1 and CDR2 (germline): MNHNS, SASEGT. The CDR3 loop spans 13 amino acids. The CDR3 loop reads CASSELDRDGYTF. The CDR3 DNA reads as TGTGCCAGCAGTGAACTTGACAGGGACGGCTACACCTTC.

This clone was seen just once. The genes are TRBV5-6 and TRBJ2-1; 7 positions agree with TRBD2. The CDR3 loop spans 16 amino acids. The germline gives CDR1 SGHDT, CDR2 YYEEEE. V was clipped by 3 bases and J by 0 bases; unmatched bases: 6. CDR3 in DNA: TGTGCCAGCAGCTCCTTGGGGGGGAGCTCCTACAATGAGCAGTTCTTC. Amino acids: CASSSLGGSSYNEQFF.

The chain links TRBV6-5 to TRBJ1-6, with 9 nucleotides matching TRBD1. The CDR3 covers 13 residues. Germline CDR1 MNHEY, CDR2 SVGAGI. V shed 6 bases and J 9 bases; nucleotides not matched to a gene: 3. CDR3 loop: CASSTGGGSPLHF. The CDR3 bases are TGTGCCAGCAGCACAGGGGGCGGTTCACCCCTCCACTTT.

The gene calls are TRBV18 and TRBJ2-1, with D tentatively TRBD2 (6 bases). The germline V gene has CDR1 KGHSH and CDR2 LQKENI. The CDR3 is 15 amino acids. Trimming cost V 4 bases and J 5 bases, with 15 bases left between them. In DNA form, the CDR3 reads TGTGCCAGCTCACGGGACTTTCTTGGGAACAATGAGCAGTTCTTC. It specifies CASSRDFLGNNEQFF.

This clone appeared a few times. This CDR3 is CAWSFGHNQPQHF. The CDR3 nucleotides read TGTGCCTGGAGCTTTGGCCACAATCAGCCCCAGCATTTT. The V call is TRBV30, the J call TRBJ1-5; D unclear. V dropped 3 bases and J dropped 3 bases, with 9 bases sitting between them. Germline CDR1 GTSNPN, CDR2 SVGIG (reference sequence). This CDR3 region has 13 residues.

This chain connects TRBV29-1 to TRBJ2-7; D possibly matches TRBD1 or TRBD2 (5 bases each). The germline CDR1 and CDR2 sequences are SQVTM and ANQGSEA. This CDR3 spans 12 amino acids. Trimming removed 6 bases at V and 0 bases at J, with 9 bases between. The CDR3 nucleotides read TGCAGCGTAGGGGACGACTCCTACGAGCAGTACTTC. Its protein product is CSVGDDSYEQYF.

The chain uses TRBV6-5 and TRBJ1-5; D may be TRBD1 (6 bases). V was clipped by 8 bases and J by 11 bases, with 16 bases between them. The CDR3 is 12 residues long. In germline, CDR1 is MNHEY, CDR2 SVGAGI. CDR3 sequence (DNA): TGTGCCAGCTCACAGGGAGTTTCGGCCCAGCATTTT. Its protein is CASSQGVSAQHF.

The CDR3 is CASRSGSYNEQFF. The CDR3 DNA is TGTGCCAGCAGGAGCGGCTCCTACAATGAGCAGTTCTTC. The chain couples TRBV6-5 to TRBJ2-1; maybe TRBD2 (5 bases). The V end lost 6 bases, the J end lost 0 bases, and 6 bases lay between the germline ends. Germline V gene lookup returns CDR1 MNHEY and CDR2 SVGAGI. This CDR3 is 13 amino acids long.

The chain uses TRBV29-1 and TRBJ2-3; D possibly corresponds to TRBD1 (5 bases). Germline values: CDR1 SQVTM, CDR2 ANQGSEA. V was pared by 4 bases and J by 3 bases, with 8 bases between. The CDR3 has 12 residues. In nucleotides, the CDR3 is TGCAGCGTTGTCCAGGGAACAGATACGCAGTATTTT. This gives the protein CSVVQGTDTQYF.

The rearrangement joins TRBV2 to TRBJ2-2; a weak D match, TRBD1 (6 bases). Germline loops: CDR1 SNHLY, CDR2 FYNNEI. Trimming removed 6 bases from V and 0 bases from J, with 8 bases in between. The CDR3 runs 14 residues. CDR3 coding DNA: TGTGCCAGCAGACAGGGCGCGAACACCGGGGAGCTGTTTTTT. Protein: CASRQGANTGELFF.

In its sample, this clone was seen a few times. The chain links TRBV29-1 to TRBJ2-3; D is perhaps TRBD1 (6 bases). CDR1 SQVTM and CDR2 ANQGSEA come from the germline V gene. This CDR3 is built from 14 residues. With 0 bases removed from V and 8 bases from J, the gap between germline ends came to 15 bases. The CDR3 coding sequence is TGCAGCGTTGAAGATGAAAGGGGGACGGGTACGCAGTATTTT. Its translation: CSVEDERGTGTQYF.